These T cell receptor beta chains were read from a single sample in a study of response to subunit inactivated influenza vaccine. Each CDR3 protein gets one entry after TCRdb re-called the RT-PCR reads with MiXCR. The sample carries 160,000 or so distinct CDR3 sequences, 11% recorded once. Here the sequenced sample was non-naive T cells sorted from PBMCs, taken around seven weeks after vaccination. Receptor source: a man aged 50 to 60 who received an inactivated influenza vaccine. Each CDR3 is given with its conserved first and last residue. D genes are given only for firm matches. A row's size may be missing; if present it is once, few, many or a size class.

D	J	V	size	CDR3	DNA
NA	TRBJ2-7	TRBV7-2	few	CASESSYEQYF	TGTGCCAGTGAAAGCTCCTACGAGCAGTACTTC
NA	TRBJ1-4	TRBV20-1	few	CSARGTPGEKLFF	TGCAGTGCACGGGGAACTCCAGGAGAAAAACTGTTTTTT
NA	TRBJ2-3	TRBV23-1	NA	CASSHPRTADTQYF	TGCGCCAGCAGTCATCCCAGGACAGCCGATACGCAGTATTTT
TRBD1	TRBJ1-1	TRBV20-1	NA	CTPRTGDLAEAFF	TGCACCCCTCGGACAGGGGATTTGGCTGAAGCTTTCTTT
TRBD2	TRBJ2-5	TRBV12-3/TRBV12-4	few	CASSLGLRGLADPWGETQYF	TGTGCCAGCAGTTTAGGTCTTAGGGGACTAGCGGATCCCTGGGGAGAGACCCAGTACTTC
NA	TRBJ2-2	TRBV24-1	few	CATSADRYTGELFF	TGTGCCACCAGTGCGGACAGATACACCGGGGAGCTGTTTTTT
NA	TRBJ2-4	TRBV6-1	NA	CASAGRQGVDIQYF	TGTGCCAGCGCTGGGAGGCAGGGGGTGGACATTCAGTACTTC
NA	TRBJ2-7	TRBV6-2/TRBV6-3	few	CASSYSARDLWDF	TGTGCCAGCAGTTACTCCGCCCGGGACCTCTGGGACTTC
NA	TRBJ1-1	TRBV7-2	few	CASRDVMNTEAFF	TGTGCCAGCAGGGACGTAATGAACACTGAAGCTTTCTTT
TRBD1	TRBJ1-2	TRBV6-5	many	CASSYWDRDRNLYGYTF	TGTGCCAGCAGTTACTGGGACCGGGACAGGAACCTCTATGGCTACACCTTC
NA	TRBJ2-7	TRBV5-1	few	CASSLDSYYEQYF	TGCGCCAGCAGCTTGGACAGCTACTACGAGCAGTACTTC
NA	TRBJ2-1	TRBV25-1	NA	CASSPNPLGSYNEQFF	TGTGCCAGCAGTCCAAACCCATTAGGCAGTTACAATGAGCAGTTCTTC
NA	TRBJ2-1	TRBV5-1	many	CASSLYSDEQFF	TGCGCCAGCAGCTTGTATTCGGATGAGCAGTTCTTC
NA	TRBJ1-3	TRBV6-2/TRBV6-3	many	CASTYGVSGNTIYF	TGTGCCAGCACCTACGGGGTATCTGGAAACACCATATATTTT
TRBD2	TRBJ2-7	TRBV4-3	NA	CASSQDMTSGRYEQYF	TGCGCCAGCAGCCAAGATATGACTAGCGGGAGATACGAGCAGTACTTC
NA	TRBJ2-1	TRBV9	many	CASSVAGRAITYNEQFF	TGTGCCAGCAGCGTAGCTGGTCGGGCCATCACCTACAATGAGCAGTTCTTC
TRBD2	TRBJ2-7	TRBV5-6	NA	CASSTRGGLYEQYF	TGTGCCAGCAGCACGCGGGGGGGACTCTACGAGCAGTACTTC
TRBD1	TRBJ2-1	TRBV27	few	CASSPGTGYNEQFF	TGTGCCAGCAGTCCAGGGACAGGGTACAATGAGCAGTTCTTC
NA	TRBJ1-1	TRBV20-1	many	CSASGTGMGTEAFF	TGCAGTGCTAGTGGTACAGGGATGGGGACTGAAGCTTTCTTT
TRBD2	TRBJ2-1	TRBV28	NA	CASSFPASGTWRNEQFF	TGTGCCAGCAGTTTTCCGGCTAGCGGGACGTGGCGCAATGAGCAGTTCTTC
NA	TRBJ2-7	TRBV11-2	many	CASSFGSIDEQYF	TGTGCCAGCAGCTTTGGTAGTATCGACGAGCAGTACTTC
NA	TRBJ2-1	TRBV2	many	CASSDRAYSYNEQFF	TGTGCCAGCAGTGACAGGGCCTACTCCTACAATGAGCAGTTCTTC
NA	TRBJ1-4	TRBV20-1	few	CSARGLPYPEKLFF	TGCAGTGCTAGAGGGCTCCCTTACCCCGAAAAACTGTTTTTT
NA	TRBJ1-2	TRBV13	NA	CASSFRGDYGYTF	TGTGCCAGCAGCTTCCGGGGTGACTATGGCTACACCTTC
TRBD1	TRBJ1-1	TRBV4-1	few	CASSVGQGARRSSTEAFF	TGCGCCAGCAGCGTTGGACAGGGGGCGCGTCGGTCGAGCACTGAAGCTTTCTTT
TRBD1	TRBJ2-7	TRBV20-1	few	CSAKGQGGAHEQYF	TGCAGTGCTAAAGGACAGGGCGGGGCCCACGAGCAGTACTTC
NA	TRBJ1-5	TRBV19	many	CASSPGPGQPQHF	TGTGCCAGTAGTCCTGGCCCAGGGCAGCCCCAGCATTTT
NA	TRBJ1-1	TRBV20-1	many	CSARGNTEAFF	TGCAGTGCTAGGGGGAACACTGAAGCTTTCTTT
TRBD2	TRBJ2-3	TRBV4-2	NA	CASRPSGRASTDTQYF	TGTGCCAGCAGGCCTAGCGGGAGGGCCAGCACAGATACGCAGTATTTT
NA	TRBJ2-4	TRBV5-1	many	CASSLSGAENIQYF	TGCGCCAGCAGCTTGTCGGGGGCGGAGAACATTCAGTACTTC
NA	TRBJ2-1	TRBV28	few	CATQAARPVRQFF	TGTGCCACCCAGGCGGCCCGACCCGTGCGACAGTTCTTC
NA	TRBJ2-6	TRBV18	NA	CASSLVSGANVLTF	TGTGCCAGCTCGTTAGTTTCTGGGGCCAACGTCCTGACTTTC
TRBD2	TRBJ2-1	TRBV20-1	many	CSAMLAGGRNEQFF	TGCAGTGCAATGCTAGCGGGGGGGCGGAATGAGCAGTTCTTC
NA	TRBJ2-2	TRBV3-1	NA	CASSYARGTGTGELFF	TGTGCCAGCAGCTACGCTCGGGGGACGGGCACCGGGGAGCTGTTTTTT
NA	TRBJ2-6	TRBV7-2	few	CASSSYRAGANVLTF	TGTGCCAGCAGCTCGTACAGGGCTGGGGCCAACGTCCTGACTTTC
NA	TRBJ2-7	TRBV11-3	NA	CASSLLPRGEQYF	TGTGCCAGCAGCTTGCTCCCTCGCGGGGAGCAGTACTTC
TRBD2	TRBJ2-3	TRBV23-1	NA	CASSQRHGTSGRKSTSTDTQYF	TGCGCCAGCAGTCAGCGGCATGGGACTAGCGGGAGAAAGAGTACCAGCACAGATACGCAGTATTTT
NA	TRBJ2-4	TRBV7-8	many	CASSIDSKNIQYF	TGTGCCAGCAGCATCGACAGCAAAAACATTCAGTACTTC
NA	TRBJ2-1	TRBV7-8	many	CASSLRGMGNEQFF	TGTGCCAGCAGCTTACGCGGGATGGGCAATGAGCAGTTCTTC
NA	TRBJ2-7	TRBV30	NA	CAWTREDGEQYF	TGTGCCTGGACCCGGGAAGACGGCGAGCAGTACTTC
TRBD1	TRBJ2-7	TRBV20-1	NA	CSARDLYRGYEQYF	TGCAGTGCTAGAGATCTCTACAGGGGCTACGAGCAGTACTTC
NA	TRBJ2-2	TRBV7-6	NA	CASSSNRAGELFF	TGTGCCAGCAGCTCAAACCGGGCCGGGGAGCTGTTTTTT
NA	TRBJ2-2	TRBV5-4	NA	CASSPLDGITGELFF	TGTGCCAGCAGCCCTCTAGACGGGATCACCGGGGAGCTGTTTTTT
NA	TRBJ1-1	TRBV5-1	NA	CASSLEFTMNTEAFF	TGCGCCAGCAGCTTGGAGTTCACCATGAACACTGAAGCTTTCTTT
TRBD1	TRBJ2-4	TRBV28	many	CASSLFQIRDRGSYIQYF	TGTGCCAGCAGTTTATTTCAGATCCGGGACAGGGGATCTTACATTCAGTACTTC
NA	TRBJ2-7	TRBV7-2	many	CASSLGGKTYEQYF	TGTGCCAGCAGCTTAGGGGGGAAGACCTACGAGCAGTACTTC